The 3 T cell receptor beta chains given below trace back to one sample, sequenced in a study of blood T cell repertoires in COVID-19. Sequencing used immunoSEQ multiplex PCR; TCRdb keeps in-frame clones, though not all of them. The data contain some 150,000 clones, about 80% of them seen just once; the ten biggest clones take up under 3%. Sequencing was done on a sample of peripheral blood. These receptors originate from a human donor with acute or convalescent COVID-19. The donor label of this sample is uncertain.

The chain is built from TRBV5-8 and TRBJ2-3, with TRBD2 as a possible D gene (6 bases). There are 15 residues in the CDR3. Germline V gene sequence: CDR1 SGHTS, CDR2 YDEGEE. V shed 0 bases and J shed 0 bases, with 8 bases lying between them. CDR3 DNA: TGTGCCAGCAGCTTGGGCGGGATTAGCACAGATACGCAGTATTTT. Translation: CASSLGGISTDTQYF.

This clone was observed a handful of times. The chain couples TRBV23-1 to TRBJ2-6; 7 bases line up with TRBD1. TRBV23-1 is known as an ORF, though its function is uncertain. The CDR3 contains 21 residues. V was pared by 0 bases and J by 0 bases, with 14 bases of the junction left unmatched. CDR3 sequence reads: CASSQSRQGVKLSSGANVLTF. The CDR3 nucleotides read TGCGCCAGCAGTCAATCTCGTCAGGGGGTAAAATTAAGCTCTGGGGCCAACGTCCTGACTTTC.

V gene TRBV15 combines with J gene TRBJ1-5; maybe TRBD1 (6 bases). Germline assignment: CDR1 LNHNV and CDR2 YYDKDF (reference sequence). This CDR3 spans 16 amino acids. V lost 2 bases and J 1 base, leaving 12 bases between the germline ends. The CDR3 reads CATSRRQGRSNQPQHF. The CDR3 region has the DNA TGTGCCACCAGCAGACGTCAGGGGAGAAGCAATCAGCCCCAGCATTTT. Filled out from reference TRBV15 and TRBJ1-5, the complete variable domain reads DAMVIQNPRYQVTQFGKPVTLSCSQTLNHNVMYWYQQKSSQAPKLLFHYYDKDFNNEADTPDNFQSRRPNTSFCFLDIRSPGLGDTAMYLCATSRRQGRSNQPQHFGDGTRLSIL.